The 8 T cell receptor beta chains listed next were all sequenced from one sample in a study of blood T cell repertoires in COVID-19. Assay: immunoSEQ multiplex PCR; the TCRdb copy retains only in-frame clones and omits some. There are about 170,000 clones in the sample; roughly four fifths occur only once, and roughly 10% lies in the top ten. The sample was peripheral blood. Receptor source: an older man with active or convalescent COVID-19.

The chain is built from TRBV6-5 and TRBJ2-5; tentatively, D is TRBD2 (5 bases). Germline lookup yields CDR1 MNHEY and CDR2 SVGAGI. This CDR3 is built from 14 residues. V gave up 0 bases and J gave up 3 bases, with 8 bases separating them. CDR3 coding DNA: TGTGCCAGCAGTTACTCCTCAGCGGAAGAGACCCAGTACTTC. It codes for CASSYSSAEETQYF.

V gene TRBV18 combines with J gene TRBJ2-7, with 7 positions matching TRBD1. Germline trimming cut 0 bases from V and 4 bases from J; bases unmatched to any gene: 12. Germline CDR1 and CDR2: KGHSH and LQKENI. The CDR3 has 17 amino acids. This CDR3 is CASSPPSEGAANYEQYF. CDR3 nucleotides: TGTGCCAGCTCACCACCTAGCGAGGGGGCGGCGAATTACGAGCAGTACTTC.

The V call is TRBV4-3, the J call TRBJ2-5, with 7 bases that match TRBD2. The length of the CDR3 is 15 residues. V lost 1 base to trimming and J lost 7 bases; unmatched junction nucleotides: 9. The germline V gene has CDR1 LGHNA and CDR2 YSLEER. The CDR3 sequence is CASSQAGGGGGTQYF. The CDR3 coding sequence is TGCGCCAGCAGCCAAGCTGGCGGGGGAGGTGGGACCCAGTACTTC.

This clone showed up just once. V is TRBV5-1 and J is TRBJ2-3; TRBD2 matches at 8 bases. The ends lost 5 bases at V and 6 bases at J; junction bases unmatched: 8. From germline, CDR1 is SGHRS and CDR2 YFSETQ. This CDR3 has 14 residues. CDR3: CASRSSGRGDTQYF. CDR3 coding DNA: TGCGCCAGCAGGTCTTCCGGGAGGGGGGATACGCAGTATTTT.

V gene TRBV6-2 or TRBV6-3 combines with J gene TRBJ2-7; 8 nucleotides align to TRBD2. The CDR3 has 15 amino acids. V trimming: 5 bases; J trimming: 4 bases; junction bases outside the gene matches: 10. The germline V gene has CDR1 MNHEY and CDR2 SVGEGT. The DNA of the CDR3 is TGTGCCAGCAGTCAACCCGGGACTAGGCGGTACGAGCAGTACTTC. It yields the protein CASSQPGTRRYEQYF.

The chain combines TRBV10-3 with TRBJ2-5; 8 bases are shared with TRBD1. Looked up from germline, CDR1 is ENHRY and CDR2 is SYGVKD. The CDR3 length is 16 residues. The ends lost 3 bases at V and 5 bases at J; junction bases unmatched: 11. As DNA, the CDR3 is TGTGCCATCAGTGAAGAAGGTCAGGGGGCGCGGGAGACCCAGTACTTC. It encodes CAISEEGQGARETQYF.

This sequence joins TRBV10-3 and TRBJ1-6; TRBD1 is a possible D gene (5 bases). Trimming took off 4 bases at V and 7 bases at J, with 11 bases between the two ends. The germline V gene encodes CDR1 ENHRY and CDR2 SYGVKD. The CDR3 spans 14 residues. The CDR3 spells CAISGGSPNSPLHF. CDR3 bases: TGTGCCATCAGTGGGGGCAGTCCCAATTCACCCCTCCACTTT.

V and J are TRBV2 and TRBJ1-2; D is uncertain. CDR1 SNHLY and CDR2 FYNNEI come from the germline V gene. V lost 7 bases and J 0 bases, leaving 12 bases between the germline ends. The CDR3 totals 14 residues. This CDR3 reads CASISRNSNYGYTF. The CDR3 nucleotides read TGTGCCAGCATATCGAGAAATTCTAACTATGGCTACACCTTC.